The present T cell receptor (beta chain) was sequenced within a study of blood T cell repertoires in COVID-19. Overall study: The samples span acute and convalescent COVID-19 from the United States, Italy and Spain.

Assay used: immunoSEQ multiplex PCR; TCRdb lists only in-frame clones, some missing. Of about 45,000 clones listed, 70% to 90% are singletons. V lost 5 bases to trimming and J lost 1 base; unmatched junction nucleotides: 9. This CDR3 contains 18 residues. Per the germline V gene, CDR1 is MNHEY and CDR2 is SMNVEV (reference sequence). Sequencing input: peripheral blood. The V call is TRBV27, the J call TRBJ2-1, with 12 bases lining up with TRBD2. The receptor was isolated from a human donor in a cohort sampled during active COVID-19. CDR3: CASSPGLAGSLSYNEQFF. The CDR3, as DNA: TGTGCCAGCAGTCCCGGACTAGCGGGGTCTCTATCCTACAATGAGCAGTTCTTC.